This T cell receptor beta chain is from a study of yellow fever vaccine responses in identical twins. Whole-study results and caveats: Twins' vaccine T cell response reportedly seemed partly convergent, partly personalized.

Germline V gene data show CDR1 as MGHRA and CDR2 as YSYEKL. The CDR3 spans 14 residues. The V gene lost 2 bases and the J gene lost 8 bases, with 13 bases spanning the gap. TCRdb re-called the RT-PCR reads through MiXCR, storing one row per CDR3 protein. The repertoire holds under 25,000 distinct CDR3 sequences, with approximately 70% as singletons. In the case of this clonotype: Antigen specificity is unknown.

V gene TRBV4-1 combines with J gene TRBJ2-4, with D unresolved. Here the sequenced sample was T cells from blood (PBMCs), unsorted or a sorted subset (not recorded which), taken before or after yellow fever vaccination (not recorded which). The TCR originated in a woman between 18 and 30 years old who received the yellow fever vaccine. This CDR3 reads CASSQLWPTDIQYF. The CDR3 DNA is TGCGCCAGCAGCCAACTGTGGCCTACGGACATTCAGTACTTC.